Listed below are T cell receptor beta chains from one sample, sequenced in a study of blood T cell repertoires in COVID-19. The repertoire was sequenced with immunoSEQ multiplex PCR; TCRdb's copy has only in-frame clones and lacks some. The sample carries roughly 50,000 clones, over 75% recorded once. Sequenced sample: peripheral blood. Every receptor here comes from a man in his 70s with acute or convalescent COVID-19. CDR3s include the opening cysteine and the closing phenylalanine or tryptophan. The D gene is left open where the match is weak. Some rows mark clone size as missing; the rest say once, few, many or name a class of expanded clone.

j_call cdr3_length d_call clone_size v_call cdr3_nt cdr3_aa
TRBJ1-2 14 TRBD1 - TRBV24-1 TGTGCCACCAGCTTGACAGGGGACAACTATGGCTACACCTTC CATSLTGDNYGYTF
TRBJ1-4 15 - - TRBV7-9 TGTGCCAGCAGCTTAGGCAGTGCAACTAATGAAAAACTGTTTTTT CASSLGSATNEKLFF
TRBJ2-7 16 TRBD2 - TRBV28 TGTGCCAGCACCCCAGGGACTAGCGGGAGACCCCACGAGCAGTACTTC CASTPGTSGRPHEQYF
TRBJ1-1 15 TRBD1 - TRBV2 TGTGCCAGCAGTCGAGTAGGGACAGGGAACACTGAAGCTTTCTTT CASSRVGTGNTEAFF
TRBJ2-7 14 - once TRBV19 TGTGCCAGTAGTACAGGAGGTGGGAGCTACGAGCAGTACTTC CASSTGGGSYEQYF
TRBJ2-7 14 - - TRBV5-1 TGCGCCAGCAGCATTGCCCTCCTGGGAGGCGAGCAGTACTTC CASSIALLGGEQYF
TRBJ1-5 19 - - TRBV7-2 TGTGCCAGCAGCAGAAAAGGTTTGGGACTTTCAATGGGCAATCAGCCCCAGCATTTT CASSRKGLGLSMGNQPQHF
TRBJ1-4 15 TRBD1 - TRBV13 TGTGCCAGCAGTCAGGGGGTCCGGGGTAATGAAAAACTGTTTTTT CASSQGVRGNEKLFF
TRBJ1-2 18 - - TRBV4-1 TGCGCCAGCAGCCAGGGCCTTGGGGGGGCGAGGTTAAACTATGGCTACACCTTC CASSQGLGGARLNYGYTF
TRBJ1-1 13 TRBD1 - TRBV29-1 TGCAGCGTTGAACAGGGGGAGGACACTGAAGCTTTCTTT CSVEQGEDTEAFF
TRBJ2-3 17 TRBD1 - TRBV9 TGTGCCAGCAGCGCCCACAGGGGCTTTCCGAGCACAGATACGCAGTATTTT CASSAHRGFPSTDTQYF
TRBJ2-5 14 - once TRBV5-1 TGCGCCAGCAGCTCCGAGGGCTATTCAGAGACCCAGTACTTC CASSSEGYSETQYF
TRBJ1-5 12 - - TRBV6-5 TGTGCCAGCAACCCTACGGGGCAGCCCCAGCATTTT CASNPTGQPQHF
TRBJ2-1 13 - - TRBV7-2 TGTGCCAGCAGCTTACCGTTTTCCAATGAGCAGTTCTTC CASSLPFSNEQFF
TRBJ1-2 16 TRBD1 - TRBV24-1 TGTGCCACCAGTGACCCTCGACAGGGGGCTGTCTATGGCTACACCTTC CATSDPRQGAVYGYTF
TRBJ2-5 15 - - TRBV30 TGTGCCTGGAGTCCAATGAGGGACTTCCAAGAGACCCAGTACTTC CAWSPMRDFQETQYF
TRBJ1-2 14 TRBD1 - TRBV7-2 TGTGCCAGCAGCTTAGGGTGGACAGGGTTTGGCTACACCTTC CASSLGWTGFGYTF
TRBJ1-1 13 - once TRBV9 TGTGCCAGCAGCCCTCAGGGGAACACTGAAGCTTTCTTT CASSPQGNTEAFF
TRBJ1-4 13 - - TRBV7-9 TGTGCCAGCAGTTCAGACAGTAATGAAAAACTGTTTTTT CASSSDSNEKLFF
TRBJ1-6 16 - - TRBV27 TGTGCCAGCAGTTATCAGGGTATCTCCTATAATTCACCCCTCCACTTT CASSYQGISYNSPLHF
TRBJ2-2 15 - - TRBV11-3 TGTGCCAGCAGCTTACTAGACTCGAACACCGGGGAGCTGTTTTTT CASSLLDSNTGELFF
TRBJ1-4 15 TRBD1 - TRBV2 TGTGCCAGCAGTGAAATGGGGACAGTTAATGAAAAACTGTTTTTT CASSEMGTVNEKLFF
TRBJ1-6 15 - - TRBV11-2 TGTGCCAGCAGCCCCCTGCCGGGGGGCAAATCACCCCTCCACTTT CASSPLPGGKSPLHF
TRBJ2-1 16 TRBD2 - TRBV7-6 TGTGCCAGCAGCTTAGTTGGGACTAGTACCTACAATGAGCAGTTCTTC CASSLVGTSTYNEQFF
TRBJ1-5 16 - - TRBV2 TGTGCCAGCAGTCCGACTCGGCAGGGAAGGTTGAAGCCCCAGCATTTT CASSPTRQGRLKPQHF
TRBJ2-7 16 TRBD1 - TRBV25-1 TGTGCCAGCAGTGACGATTTAGGGACAGGGTTGGACGAGCAGTACTTC CASSDDLGTGLDEQYF
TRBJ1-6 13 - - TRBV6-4 TGTGCCAGCAGGAGGGACTATAATTCACCCCTCCACTTT CASRRDYNSPLHF
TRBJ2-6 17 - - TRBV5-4 TGTGCCAGCAGCTTTTCACAGGGTAGCTCTGGGGCCAACGTCCTGACTTTC CASSFSQGSSGANVLTF
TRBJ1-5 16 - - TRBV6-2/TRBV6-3 TGTGCCAGCAGTTACCGGCAGGGGTCCCCCAATCAGCCCCAGCATTTT CASSYRQGSPNQPQHF
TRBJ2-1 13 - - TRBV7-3 TGTGCCAGCAGCTCGGGGGTACACAATGAGCAGTTCTTC CASSSGVHNEQFF
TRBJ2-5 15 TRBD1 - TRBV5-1 TGCGCCAGCAGCAGAACAGGGGGCACCCAAGAGACCCAGTACTTC CASSRTGGTQETQYF
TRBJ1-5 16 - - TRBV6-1 TGTGCCAGCAGTGGGTTTCAGGGAGGTGGCAATCAGCCCCAGCATTTT CASSGFQGGGNQPQHF
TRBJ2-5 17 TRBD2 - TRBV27 TGTGCCAGCAGCCGGACTAGCGGGGGACCTCTTCAAGAGACCCAGTACTTC CASSRTSGGPLQETQYF
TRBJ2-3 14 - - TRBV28 TGTGCCAGCAGTTTTGGGGGACTCACAGATACGCAGTATTTT CASSFGGLTDTQYF
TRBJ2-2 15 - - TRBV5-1 TGCGCCAGCAGCGCATTCGGACAGACCTCACTTGAGCTGTTTTTT CASSAFGQTSLELFF
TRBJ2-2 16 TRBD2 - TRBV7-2 TGTGCCAGCAGCGCCGGACTAGCGGGGAAACACGGGGAGCTGTTTTTT CASSAGLAGKHGELFF
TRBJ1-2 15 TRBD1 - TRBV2 TGTGCCAGCAGTGCCGGACAGGGGGGAGACTATGGCTACACCTTC CASSAGQGGDYGYTF
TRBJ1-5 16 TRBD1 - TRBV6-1 TGTGCCAGCAGTGAAAGGGGAGACAGGGGGAATCAGCCCCAGCATTTT CASSERGDRGNQPQHF
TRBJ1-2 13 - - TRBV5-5 TGTGCCAGCAGCTTGAGTCAGGACTATGGCTACACCTTC CASSLSQDYGYTF
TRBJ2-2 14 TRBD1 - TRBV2 TGTGCCAGCGGCGGGACAGGGAACACCGGGGAGCTGTTTTTT CASGGTGNTGELFF
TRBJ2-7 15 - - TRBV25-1 TGTGCCAGCAGTGATTCCCGACAGTCGGTCTACGAGCAGTACTTC CASSDSRQSVYEQYF
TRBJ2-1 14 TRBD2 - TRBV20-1 TGCAGTGCTAGTCCGGGCGGGGGGTTCAATGAGCAGTTCTTC CSASPGGGFNEQFF
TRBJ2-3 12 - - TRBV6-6 TGTGCCAGCAGCCCGTCCTCGGATACGCAGTATTTT CASSPSSDTQYF
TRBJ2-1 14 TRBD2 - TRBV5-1 TGCGCCAGTCAGCGGGGGGACTCCTACAATGAGCAGTTCTTC CASQRGDSYNEQFF
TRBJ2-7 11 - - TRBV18 TGTGCCAGCTCCGTGGGGGCCGAGCAGTACTTC CASSVGAEQYF
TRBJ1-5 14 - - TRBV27 TGTGCCAGCAGTTTCCGGAGGGAGAATCAGCCCCAGCATTTT CASSFRRENQPQHF